The clone carrying this T cell receptor (beta chain) was seen at least ten times. Antigen specificity is unknown. TCRdb processed the 5' RACE reads anew with MiXCR; each CDR3 protein has one entry. Among around 130,000 distinct CDR3 sequences, over 6.5% were seen once, and the ten largest hold over 9%. The record originates from a study of CD8 T cells in ankylosing spondylitis. Study-wide results and limits: Clones tied to disease were said to be significantly enriched in matched ankylosing spondylitis synovial fluid.

CDR3 length: 13 amino acids. Germline V CDR1 and CDR2: LNHNV, YYDKDF (reference sequence). V was pared by 6 bases and J by 1 base, with 4 bases between. What was sequenced was blood, either unsorted or a sorted T cell fraction (not recorded which). This TCR was sampled from a male donor with ankylosing spondylitis or in good health (not recorded which). V and J are TRBV15 and TRBJ2-6, with D unresolved. The CDR3 region has the DNA TGTGCCACCAGGTTGTCTGGGGCCAACGTCCTGACTTTC. Translated, it gives CATRLSGANVLTF.